Detailed here is one T cell receptor beta chain. Its antigen is not known. Using triplicate sorts, some 320,000 cells were collected each time from every CD8+ T cell subset. Naive CD8+ T cells had a CD45RO-CCR7+CD27+CD95- phenotype. These data belong to a study of CXCR3-negative and CXCR3-positive naive CD8 T cells. The study, taken as a whole, reports: Memory CD8+ cells showed much lower diversity, while both naive subsets displayed comparably high diversity. Partially decreased CXCR3 expression was recorded after cryopreservation, and fresh PBMCs were used in most assays.

Through 5' RACE with UMI labels, the TRB cDNA libraries were prepared. TCRdb re-called the 5' RACE reads and shows each CDR3 protein once, DNA omitted. The table lists over 45,000 distinct CDR3 sequences. Sample: naive CXCR3- CD8+ T cells from blood. Subset reported: CD45RO-CCR7+CD27+CD95- naive CD8+ T cells lacking CXCR3 (TNR3-). The TCR originated in a human donor in good health. Some clones in this sample may be carry-over from other donors' samples.

CDR3 sequence reads: CASSLAPISGTETQYF. The V and J genes are TRBV7-9 and TRBJ2-5. This CDR3 comprises 16 residues. Germline CDR1 is SEHNR and CDR2 is FQNEAQ (reference sequence).